The present TCR beta chain was sequenced within a study of response to subunit inactivated influenza vaccine (dated by TCRdb to the late 2010s). A note on the overall study: The study used deep quantitative T cell receptor repertoire profiling to track responses to a trivalent subunit inactivated influenza vaccine.

Points the paper makes about the study in general: The authors proposed that each seasonal influenza vaccination may bring in only a limited number of new T cells.

In its sample, this clonotype was seen a few times. This receptor's antigen is unknown. Per-base quality was not reported, and no clone a single base away is much larger than it. Library preparation used RT-PCR. Sequencing instrument: Illumina HiSeq 2500. Using fastp trimming at Q25 and MiXCR clonotype assembly, TCRdb reanalyzed the public sequencing data and kept in-frame beta chains. Each record represents a unique CDR3 protein, reported with the most common genes and DNA among its rows. The sample table lists a few hundred thousand distinct CDR3 sequences, 12% to 15% of them with a count of one. The ten largest clones take up around 10% of the sample. The clonotype originates from a man in his fifties or sixties who received an inactivated influenza vaccine. Donor details come from another sample of the same person, matched by shared clones. The sequenced sample was PBMCs from blood, obtained 11 to 12 days after vaccination.

The nucleotide sequence is TGTGCCAGCAGTTTAACAAGACTAGTATCGGGGGCCAACGTCCTGACTTTC. The resulting protein is CASSLTRLVSGANVLTF. The rearranged segments are TRBV27 and TRBJ2-6; TRBD2 is perhaps the D gene, given 6 matching bases. Including the terminal cysteine and phenylalanine, the CDR3 comprises 17 residues. The sequence is cut down to CDR3 DNA, 51 bases in frame from base 1. The V end loses 2 bases and the J end loses 4 bases, and a stretch of 15 bases separates them. CDR1 and CDR2, per the germline V gene (reference sequence), are MNHEY and SMNVEV.